Presented here are 3 T cell receptor beta chains from one specimen sequenced in a study of T cell repertoires in cytomegalovirus infection. These receptors' antigens are unknown. TCRdb re-called the reads with MiXCR, one entry per CDR3 protein. The sample has 51,000 or so distinct CDR3 sequences, around a fifth seen once. This material consisted of CD8+ T cells from cultured PBMCs, taken from culture after CMV antigen stimulation. The receptor source for this set is a human donor in good health (CMV status not recorded). Some clones in this sample may be carry-over from other donors' samples.

The chain has TRBV18 and TRBJ2-7; possibly TRBD1 for D (6 bases). The CDR3 loop spans 14 amino acids. Germline assignment: CDR1 KGHSH and CDR2 LQKENI. The ends were cut back, 1 base at V and 2 bases at J, with 9 bases in the middle. This CDR3 is CASSPLGQPYEQYF. CDR3 DNA sequence: TGTGCCAGCTCACCACTCGGACAGCCCTACGAGCAGTACTTC.

This clonotype appeared a few times. The V and J genes are TRBV6-5 and TRBJ2-1; tentative D call: TRBD1 (6 bases). Looked up from germline, CDR1 is MNHEY and CDR2 is SVGAGI. The CDR3 extends over 16 amino acids. The ends were cut back, 0 bases at V and 2 bases at J, with 11 bases in the middle. CDR3 sequence (DNA): TGTGCCAGCAGTTACTCGGCAGGGGATACCTACAATGAGCAGTTCTTC. Amino acid sequence: CASSYSAGDTYNEQFF.

The rearrangement uses TRBV19 and TRBJ2-1; the match to TRBD2 covers 8 bases. Trimming removed 1 base from V and 4 bases from J; junction bases left unmatched: 3. CDR3 size: 15 residues. Germline assignment: CDR1 LNHDA and CDR2 SQIVND (reference sequence). CDR3 nucleotides: TGTGCCAGTAGTATAGCAGCGGGGGCATACAATGAGCAGTTCTTC. Its translation: CASSIAAGAYNEQFF.